This T cell receptor beta chain comes out of a study of CD8 T cells in ankylosing spondylitis. There are a few counts of this clonotype. Its antigen is still unknown. Study observations and caveats: Apparently characteristic of ankylosing spondylitis blood was a TCR beta motif (fewer than 10 highly homologous variants). Clones linked with disease were CD8+ and fairly uncommon in the peripheral blood.

The ends lost 3 bases at V and 9 bases at J; junction bases unmatched: 8. The germline CDR1 and CDR2 sequences are SEHNR and FQNEAQ (reference sequence). CDR3 length: 14 amino acids. As the method for making TCR beta libraries, quantitative 5'-RACE with molecular barcodes was used. TCRdb passed the 5' RACE reads through MiXCR, listing each CDR3 protein once. The sample lists hundreds of thousands of distinct CDR3 sequences, 25% to 30% occurring once. Input material: blood, either unsorted or a sorted T cell fraction (not recorded which). The sequence was obtained from a male donor with ankylosing spondylitis. The chain has TRBV7-9 and TRBJ2-1; 7 bases are shared with TRBD1. As DNA, the CDR3 is TGTGCCAGCAGCTTCTTAGGACAGGTGGCTGAGCAGTTCTTC. Translating gives CASSFLGQVAEQFF.